The source of this T cell receptor (beta chain) is a study of control samples from healthy donors and cancer patients. Sequencing used immunoSEQ multiplex PCR; TCRdb keeps in-frame clones, though not all of them. The sample includes about 220,000 clones, 85% to 95% of them seen just once. Germline lookup yields CDR1 DFQATT and CDR2 SNEGSKA (reference sequence). Trimming pared 4 bases from V and 6 bases from J, leaving 9 bases between. The CDR3 totals 11 residues. The sequenced sample consisted of blood. The chain combines TRBV20-1 with TRBJ1-1, with D possibly matching TRBD1 (5 bases). The clonotype was recovered from a man between 50 and 59 years old in good health. Written as DNA, the CDR3 is TGCAGTGCTATCATGGGGCCTGAAGCTTTCTTT. Protein product: CSAIMGPEAFF.